This TCR beta chain is from a study of regulatory T cells in long-lasting Graves disease. Time point defined: persistent/refractory GD, antithyroid drugs over 5 years with positive TRAb. Construction of the TCR library relied on RNA isolated from PBMCs. Construction of the TCR beta libraries employed iRepertoire HTBI primers in conjunction with Arm-PCR of CDR3 regions. TCRdb reprocessed the multiplex PCR reads with MiXCR, giving one entry per CDR3 protein. Seen here are 450,000 or so distinct CDR3 sequences, approximately 23% observed once, and the top ten hold roughly 14%. Trimming pared 6 bases from V and 6 bases from J, leaving 18 bases between. This CDR3 is 15 amino acids long. The germline V gene encodes CDR1 SNHLY and CDR2 FYNNEI. Study-wide results and limits: Analysis covered peripheral blood alone, not thyroid tissue. Accuracy may have suffered from the small sample size. Favoring TRBV28, TRBJ1-2 and TRBJ2-5 was a feature seen in persistent disease.

This clonotype has a count of ten or more. Its antigen remains unknown. The source material was peripheral blood mononuclear cells (PBMCs), sampled when the disease was refractory, from a patient treated with antithyroid drugs. The clonotype comes from a female donor with Graves disease. The chain is built from TRBV2 and TRBJ2-4, with D possibly being TRBD1 (6 bases). CDR3 sequence (DNA): TGTGCCAGCAGGGCGGACAGCTCTTCGGGAAACATTCAGTACTTC. Amino acids: CASRADSSSGNIQYF.